Below are 14 T cell receptor beta chains sequenced from a single sample in a study of cytomegalovirus exposure and HLA in healthy donors (dated by TCRdb to 2017 to 2019). The library was built by means of the immunoSEQ multiplex PCR assay. A mixture of 60 forward primers for TCR Vbeta segments and 13 reverse primers for TCR Jbeta segments was used in the multiplex PCR. The clones in this table, taken by TCRdb from immuneACCESS, are in-frame only. Not every clone is retained; where verified, under half of the shortfall comes from an unresolved V gene, and the cause of the rest is unknown. In all, the sample holds 30,000 or so clones, and about 60% of those were seen once. The ten largest clones capture over 20% of the sample. The specimen sequenced was PBMCs. The receptors were sampled from a man in his fifties in good health and CMV-seropositive.

This chain connects TRBV5-1 to TRBJ2-7; 9 bases line up with TRBD1. CDR1 and CDR2 from the germline V gene are SGHRS and YFSETQ. CDR3 length equals 16 residues. V shed 3 bases, J shed 1 base, and the junction held 8 bases outside the gene matches. CDR3 loop: CASSSNVGQGSYEQYF. CDR3 DNA sequence: TGCGCCAGCAGCTCCAATGTGGGACAGGGATCCTACGAGCAGTACTTC.

This clone was recorded once. V usage is TRBV30 and J usage is TRBJ1-2, with D unresolved. CDR1 is GTSNPN and CDR2 is SVGIG in the germline V gene (reference sequence). V lost 3 bases and J lost 4, with 6 bases in between. This CDR3 contains 11 residues. DNA of the CDR3: TGTGCCTGGAGCGAACTCTATGGCTACACCTTC. Translation: CAWSELYGYTF.

DNA for the CDR3: TGCGCCAGCAGCGGGGAGGCTAGTGGCTCCTACAATGAGCAGTTCTTC. It translates to CASSGEASGSYNEQFF. V usage is TRBV5-1 and J usage is TRBJ2-1; tentatively, D is TRBD2 (6 bases). CDR3 length: 16 amino acids. CDR1 and CDR2 (germline): SGHRS, YFSETQ. V lost 4 bases to trimming and J lost 0 bases, with 14 bases between them.

The rearrangement joins TRBV30 to TRBJ2-1; D gene ambiguous. Germline CDR1 is GTSNPN and CDR2 is SVGIG (reference sequence). Trimming cost V 3 bases and J 8 bases, with 11 bases left between them. The CDR3 runs to 12 residues. The CDR3 region has the DNA TGTGCCTGGAGCGTAGCCCCGCATGAGCAGTTCTTC. Translation: CAWSVAPHEQFF.

V and J are TRBV29-1 and TRBJ2-7, with D possibly matching TRBD2 (6 bases). The germline gives CDR1 SQVTM, CDR2 ANQGSEA. CDR3 length equals 11 residues. Deletions cut 7 bases from V and 2 bases from J, with 9 bases between. CDR3 loop: CSASGAYEQYF. The CDR3 coding sequence is TGCAGCGCCTCGGGGGCCTACGAGCAGTACTTC.

This clone appeared a few times. This chain connects TRBV6-5 to TRBJ2-7, with 9 bases lining up with TRBD2. The CDR3 length is 15 residues. V lost 5 bases, J lost 2 bases, and 7 bases stayed unmatched. Germline assignment: CDR1 MNHEY and CDR2 SVGAGI. The CDR3 region has the DNA TGTGCCAGCAGTCCCCGGGCGGGAGGGACCTACGAGCAGTACTTC. It yields the protein CASSPRAGGTYEQYF.

This chain links TRBV7-8 with TRBJ2-3; D might be TRBD2 (5 bases). Germline CDR1 is SGHVS and CDR2 is FQNEAQ. This CDR3 region has 13 residues. V was clipped by 5 bases and J by 5 bases, with 11 bases between them. CDR3 region: CASSKRAGDTQYF. The CDR3 DNA is TGTGCCAGCAGCAAGAGGGCAGGAGATACGCAGTATTTT.

In this sample, this clone turned up once. The genes are TRBV4-3 and TRBJ1-6; 7 bases are shared with TRBD1. Trimming took 4 bases from V and 9 from J; bases not matched to a gene: 9. This CDR3 spans 15 amino acids. Germline CDR1 is LGHNA and CDR2 is YSLEER. The CDR3 spells CASSRTRQGSSPLHF. The DNA for the CDR3 is TGCGCCAGCAGCCGGACTCGACAGGGTTCTTCACCCCTCCACTTT.

The chain combines TRBV6-6 with TRBJ1-5; D gene uncertain. From germline, CDR1 is MNHNY and CDR2 SVGAGI (reference sequence). CDR3 size: 12 residues. Trimming removed 2 bases at V and 5 bases at J, with 4 bases between. CDR3 residues: CASSYEDQPQHF. DNA for the CDR3: TGTGCCAGCAGTTACGAGGATCAGCCCCAGCATTTT.

The V call is TRBV29-1, the J call TRBJ1-1; D not resolved. CDR3 length equals 10 residues. Germline values: CDR1 SQVTM, CDR2 ANQGSEA. Trimming stripped 4 bases from V and 8 bases from J, with 8 bases between. The CDR3 sequence: CSVGWQEAFF. The CDR3 DNA is TGCAGCGTTGGTTGGCAGGAAGCTTTCTTT.

V usage is TRBV15 and J usage is TRBJ2-5; TRBD2 matches 12 bases. The CDR3 spans 17 residues. After removal of 8 bases from V and 5 bases from J, the junction contained 15 bases not matched to a gene. Germline assignment: CDR1 LNHNV and CDR2 YYDKDF (reference sequence). Written as DNA, the CDR3 is TGTGCCACCGGGGATGGAGGGCTAGCGGGAGGGGCGGAGACCCAGTACTTC. Its translation: CATGDGGLAGGAETQYF.

This chain links TRBV5-4 with TRBJ2-5; TRBD2 matches 7 bases. This CDR3 contains 16 residues. Trimming removed 4 bases from V and 0 bases from J; junction bases left unmatched: 9. Looked up from germline, CDR1 is SGHNT and CDR2 is YYREEE (reference sequence). The CDR3 nucleotides read TGTGCCAGCAGCGGGGGGGTACTAGCGTACCAAGAGACCCAGTACTTC. Protein: CASSGGVLAYQETQYF.

CDR3 nucleotides: TGCAGCGTGGTCAGCGGGGGGACTACTCCTGGCGAGCAGTACTTC. Its protein product is CSVVSGGTTPGEQYF. The gene calls are TRBV29-1 and TRBJ2-7; TRBD2 matches 9 bases. CDR3 length: 15 amino acids. J lost 6 bases, V lost 6 bases, and 15 bases had no gene match. The germline V gene encodes CDR1 SQVTM and CDR2 ANQGSEA.

This chain uses TRBV15 with TRBJ2-5; 8 bases are shared with TRBD1. The CDR3 sequence is 15 residues long. The J segment lost 4 bases and the V segment lost 5 bases, leaving 9 bases of the junction unmatched. CDR1 LNHNV and CDR2 YYDKDF come from the germline V gene (reference sequence). The CDR3: CATSDGQGIGETQYF. The DNA for the CDR3 is TGTGCCACCAGCGACGGACAGGGAATAGGAGAGACCCAGTACTTC.